This T cell receptor (beta chain) appears in the sequencing data of a study of T cells in Graves' hyperthyroidism and ophthalmopathy. The CDR3 regions of TCR beta were amplified from RNA transcripts. HTBI primers were used for first-round RT-PCR of the TCR CDR3. A single record per CDR3 protein comes from TCRdb applying MiXCR to the multiplex PCR reads. This sample has 600,000 or so distinct CDR3 sequences, with approximately 15% found just once. This clonotype was picked up many times. This TCR was recovered from a woman in her forties or fifties with Graves' ophthalmopathy. Sequencing was performed on blood.

The CDR3 sequence is CASSQIQTAGFLQPQHF. CDR3 in DNA: TGTGCCAGCAGCCAAATTCAAACCGCGGGGTTTCTTCAGCCCCAGCATTTT. The chain links TRBV5-8 to TRBJ1-5; no definite D call. The CDR3 runs 17 residues. Germline CDR1 SGHTS, CDR2 YDEGEE. V dropped 4 bases and J dropped 6 bases, with 23 bases sitting between them.